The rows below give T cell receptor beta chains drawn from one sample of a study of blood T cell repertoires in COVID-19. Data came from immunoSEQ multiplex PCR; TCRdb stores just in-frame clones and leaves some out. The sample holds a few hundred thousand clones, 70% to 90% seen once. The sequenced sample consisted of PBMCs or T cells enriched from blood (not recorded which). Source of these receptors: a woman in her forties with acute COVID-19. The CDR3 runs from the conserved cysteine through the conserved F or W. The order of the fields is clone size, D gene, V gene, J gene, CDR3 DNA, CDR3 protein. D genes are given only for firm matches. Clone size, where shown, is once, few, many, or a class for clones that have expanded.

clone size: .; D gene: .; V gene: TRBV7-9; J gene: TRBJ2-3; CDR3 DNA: TGTGCCAGCAGCCCTGCGTCTACCAGCACAGATACGCAGTATTTT; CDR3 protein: CASSPASTSTDTQYF
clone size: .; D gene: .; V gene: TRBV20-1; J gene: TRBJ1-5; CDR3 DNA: TGCAGTGCTAGTGTGGGGGGAAGGCAGCCCCAGCATTTT; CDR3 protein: CSASVGGRQPQHF
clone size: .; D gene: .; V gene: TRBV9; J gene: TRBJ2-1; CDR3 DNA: TGTGCCAGCAGCGTAGCTGAAGGGGGTTACAATGAGCAGTTCTTC; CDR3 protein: CASSVAEGGYNEQFF
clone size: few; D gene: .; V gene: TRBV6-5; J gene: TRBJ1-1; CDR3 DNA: TGTGCCAGCAGTTACGCGGGGCACACTGAAGCTTTCTTT; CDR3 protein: CASSYAGHTEAFF
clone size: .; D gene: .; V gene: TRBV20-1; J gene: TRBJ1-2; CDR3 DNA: TGCGGCCCAGACAGCTTCTATGGCTACACCTTC; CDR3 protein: CGPDSFYGYTF
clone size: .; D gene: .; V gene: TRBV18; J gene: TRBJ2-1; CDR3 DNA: TGTGCCAGCTCACCTGGACACTGGGGAAACAATGAGCAGTTCTTC; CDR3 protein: CASSPGHWGNNEQFF
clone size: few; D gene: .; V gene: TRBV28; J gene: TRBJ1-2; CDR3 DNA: TGTGCCAGCGGGAAAAACACAGGGAGTGGCTACACCTTC; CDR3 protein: CASGKNTGSGYTF
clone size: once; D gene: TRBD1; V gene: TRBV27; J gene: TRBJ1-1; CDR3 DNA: TGTGCCAGCAGCCCCGAGGGGACAGCCCTAATCCGGGCTTTCTTT; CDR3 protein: CASSPEGTALIRAFF
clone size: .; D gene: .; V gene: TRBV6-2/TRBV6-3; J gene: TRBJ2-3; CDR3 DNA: TGTGCCAGCAGTTACTCTAGCGGTTCCACAGATACGCAGTATTTT; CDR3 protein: CASSYSSGSTDTQYF
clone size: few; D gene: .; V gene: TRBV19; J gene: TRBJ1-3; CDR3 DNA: TGTGCCAGTAGTTTCCAACAGGGTCTGGGAGGAAACACCATATATTTT; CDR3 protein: CASSFQQGLGGNTIYF
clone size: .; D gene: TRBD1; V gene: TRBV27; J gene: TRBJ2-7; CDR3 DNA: TGTGCCAGCACTCGGACAGGGAACATAAACGAGCAGTACTTC; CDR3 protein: CASTRTGNINEQYF
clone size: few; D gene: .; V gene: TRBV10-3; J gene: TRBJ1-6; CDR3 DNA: TGTGCCATCAGTGAGAAGCCAAGGGGTGCATCACCCCTCCACTTT; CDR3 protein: CAISEKPRGASPLHF
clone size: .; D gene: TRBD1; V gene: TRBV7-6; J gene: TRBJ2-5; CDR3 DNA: TGTGCCAGCAGCAGGGGCTGGGGGACAGAAGAGACCCAGTACTTC; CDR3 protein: CASSRGWGTEETQYF
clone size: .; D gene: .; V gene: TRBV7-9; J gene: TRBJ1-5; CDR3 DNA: TGTGCCAGCAGCCACCAAAATTACAGGGGCAATCAGCCCCAGCATTTT; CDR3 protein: CASSHQNYRGNQPQHF
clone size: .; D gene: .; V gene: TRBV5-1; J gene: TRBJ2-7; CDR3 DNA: TGCGCCAGCAGCTTAGCTAGCCCAGACGACGAGCAGTACTTC; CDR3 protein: CASSLASPDDEQYF
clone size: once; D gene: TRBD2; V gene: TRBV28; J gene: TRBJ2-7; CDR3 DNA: TGTGCCAGCAGCTCTCTGGTAGCGGGGGGGGACGAGCAGTACTTC; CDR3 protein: CASSSLVAGGDEQYF
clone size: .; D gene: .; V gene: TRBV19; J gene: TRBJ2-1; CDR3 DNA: TGTGCCAGTACTAACCGGGAGTACTACAATGAGCAGTTCTTC; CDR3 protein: CASTNREYYNEQFF
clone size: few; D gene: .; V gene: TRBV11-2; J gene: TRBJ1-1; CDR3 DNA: TGTGCCAGCAGGCTTAGGAGGTCCAACACTGAAGCTTTCTTT; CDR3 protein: CASRLRRSNTEAFF
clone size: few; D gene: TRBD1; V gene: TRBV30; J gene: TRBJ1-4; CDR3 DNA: TGTGCCTGGAGTGAGGGGACAGGGAAGGGAAAACTGTTTTTT; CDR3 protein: CAWSEGTGKGKLFF
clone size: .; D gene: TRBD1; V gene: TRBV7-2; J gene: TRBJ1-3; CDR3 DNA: TGTGCCAGCAGCCCTAGGACAGGGGGATTCTCTGGAAACACCATATATTTT; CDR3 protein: CASSPRTGGFSGNTIYF
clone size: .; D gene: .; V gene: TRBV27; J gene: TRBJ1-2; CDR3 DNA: TGTGCCAGCAGTTTATTTCCCAGACAGACCTATGGCTACACCTTC; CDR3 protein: CASSLFPRQTYGYTF
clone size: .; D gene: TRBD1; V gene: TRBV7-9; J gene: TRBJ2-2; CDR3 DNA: TGTGCCAGCAGCTATCGGACAGGGGTCCCCGGGGAGCTGTTTTTT; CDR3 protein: CASSYRTGVPGELFF
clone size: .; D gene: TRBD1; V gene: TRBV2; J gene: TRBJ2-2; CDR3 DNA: TGTGCCAGCAGATACCGTTCAGGGGGAAGCACCGGGGAGCTGTTTTTT; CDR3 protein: CASRYRSGGSTGELFF
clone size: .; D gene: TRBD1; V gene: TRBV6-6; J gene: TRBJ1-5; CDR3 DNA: TGTGCCAGCACCCAGGGGACAGTCAATCAGCCCCAGCATTTT; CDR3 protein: CASTQGTVNQPQHF
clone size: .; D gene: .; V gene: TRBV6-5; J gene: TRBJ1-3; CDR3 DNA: TGTGCCAGCAGTTACGGGGCCTTTCAGGGGATGGACACCATATATTTT; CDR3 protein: CASSYGAFQGMDTIYF
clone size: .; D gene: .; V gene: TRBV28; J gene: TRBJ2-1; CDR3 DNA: TGTGCCAGCAGTTCGACGGGTGGCGACTCCTACAATGAGCAGTTCTTC; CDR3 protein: CASSSTGGDSYNEQFF
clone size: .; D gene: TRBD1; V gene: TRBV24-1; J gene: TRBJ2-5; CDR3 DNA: TGTGCCACCAGTGAATCGGTAGGCAGGGGGCGTGAGACCCAGTACTTC; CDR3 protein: CATSESVGRGRETQYF
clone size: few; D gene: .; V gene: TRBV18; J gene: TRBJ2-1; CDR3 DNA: TGTGCCAGCTCTCAAAATGAGCAGTTCTTC; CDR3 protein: CASSQNEQFF
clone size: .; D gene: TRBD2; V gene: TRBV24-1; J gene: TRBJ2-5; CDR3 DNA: TGTGCCACCAGTGACGCTCGACTAGCCTACCAAGAGACCCAGTACTTC; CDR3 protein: CATSDARLAYQETQYF
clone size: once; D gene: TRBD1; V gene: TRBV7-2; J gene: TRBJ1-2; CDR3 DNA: TGTGCCAGCAGCGGCAACTCACCTTGGACAGGGGACGTTAACTATGGCTACACCTTC; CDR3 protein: CASSGNSPWTGDVNYGYTF
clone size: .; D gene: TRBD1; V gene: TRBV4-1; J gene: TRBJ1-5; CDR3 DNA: TGCGCCAGCAGCCAAGGACAGGGGGCACAGCCCCAGCATTTT; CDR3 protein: CASSQGQGAQPQHF
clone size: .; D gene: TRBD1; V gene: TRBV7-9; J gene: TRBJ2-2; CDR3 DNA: TGTGCCAGCAACGATGGGACAGGGAGTACCGGGGAGCTGTTTTTT; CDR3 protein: CASNDGTGSTGELFF
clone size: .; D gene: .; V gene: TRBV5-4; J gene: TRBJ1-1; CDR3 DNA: TGTGCCAGCAGCACGCGAGCGTCGGGGGGGAACACTGAAGCTTTCTTT; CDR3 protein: CASSTRASGGNTEAFF
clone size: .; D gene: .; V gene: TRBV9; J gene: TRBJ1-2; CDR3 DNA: TGTGCCAGCAGCTCAGAGCAGCGGTATGGCTACACCTTC; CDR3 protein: CASSSEQRYGYTF
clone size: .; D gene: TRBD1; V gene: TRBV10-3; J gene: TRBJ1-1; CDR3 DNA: TGTGCCAGCGACAGGGGACGGGGCACTGAAGCTTTCTTT; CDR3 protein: CASDRGRGTEAFF
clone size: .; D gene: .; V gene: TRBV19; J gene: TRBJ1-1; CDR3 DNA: TGTGCCAGTAGTATAGCGGCGTGGCAACAGGCGAACACTGAAGCTTTCTTT; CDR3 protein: CASSIAAWQQANTEAFF
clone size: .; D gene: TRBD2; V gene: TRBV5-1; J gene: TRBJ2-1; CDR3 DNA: TGCGCCAGCAGCTCGGCCGGGACTAGCGGGAATGAGCAGTTCTTC; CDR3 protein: CASSSAGTSGNEQFF
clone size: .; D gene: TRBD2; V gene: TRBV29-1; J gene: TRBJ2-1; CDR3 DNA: TGCAGCACAGGGACTAGGGGGGACAATGAGCAGTTCTTC; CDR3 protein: CSTGTRGDNEQFF
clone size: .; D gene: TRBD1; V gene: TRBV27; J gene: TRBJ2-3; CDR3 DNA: TGTGCCAGCAGTACCACAGGGGGCGCTCTTAGAGATACGCAGTATTTT; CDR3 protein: CASSTTGGALRDTQYF
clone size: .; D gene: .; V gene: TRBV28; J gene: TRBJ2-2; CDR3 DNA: TGTGCCAGCAGTCCCCGGACACTAAATGTCGGGGAGCTGTTTTTT; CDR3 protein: CASSPRTLNVGELFF
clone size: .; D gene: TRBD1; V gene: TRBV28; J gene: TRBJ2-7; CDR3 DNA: TGTGCCAGCAGTTCTGTAAGACAGGGGATAGTCCCGGACGAGCAGTACTTC; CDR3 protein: CASSSVRQGIVPDEQYF
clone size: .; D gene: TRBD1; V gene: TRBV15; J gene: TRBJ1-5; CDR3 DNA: TGTGCCACCAGCAGAACCGGGACAGGGCGGAATCAGCCCCAGCATTTT; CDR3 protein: CATSRTGTGRNQPQHF
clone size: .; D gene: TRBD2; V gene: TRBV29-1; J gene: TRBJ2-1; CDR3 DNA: TGCAGCGTTGAGATAGCGGGAGCCTACAATGAGCAGTTCTTC; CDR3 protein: CSVEIAGAYNEQFF
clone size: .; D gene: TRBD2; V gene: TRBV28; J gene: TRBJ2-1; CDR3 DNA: TGTGCCAGCAGTGACGCAAGCGGGAGCACCTACAATGAGCAGTTCTTC; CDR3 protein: CASSDASGSTYNEQFF
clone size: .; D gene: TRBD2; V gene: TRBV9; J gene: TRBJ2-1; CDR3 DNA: TGTGCCAGCAGCGCGCGCCACAACCTAGCGGCCCATCCCAATGAGCAGTTCTTC; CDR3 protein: CASSARHNLAAHPNEQFF
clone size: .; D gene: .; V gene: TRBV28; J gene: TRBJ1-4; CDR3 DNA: TGTGCCAGCAGTCCCGCTGGGGGGGAAAATGAAAAACTGTTTTTT; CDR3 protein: CASSPAGGENEKLFF
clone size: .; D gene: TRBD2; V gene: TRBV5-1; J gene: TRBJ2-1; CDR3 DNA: TGCGCCAGCAACCGAGCGGGAGGGCCTCACAATGAGCAGTTCTTC; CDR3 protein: CASNRAGGPHNEQFF
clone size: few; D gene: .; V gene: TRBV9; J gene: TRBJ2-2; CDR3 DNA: TGTGCCAGCAGCGTAGACCAGGTGCCGACCGGGGAGCTGTTTTTT; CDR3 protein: CASSVDQVPTGELFF
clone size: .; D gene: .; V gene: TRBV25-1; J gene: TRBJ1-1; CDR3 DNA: TGTGCCAGCAGTGTTGATAACTTGCATGAAGCTTTCTTT; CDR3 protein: CASSVDNLHEAFF
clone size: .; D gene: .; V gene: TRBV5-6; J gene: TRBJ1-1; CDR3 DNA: TGTGCCAGCAGCCAGACAGGAGGCACTGAAGCTTTCTTT; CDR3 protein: CASSQTGGTEAFF
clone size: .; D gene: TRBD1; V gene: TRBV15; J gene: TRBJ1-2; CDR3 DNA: TGTGCCACCAGCAGAAGGCAGGGGGCCCTCAACTATGGCTACACCTTC; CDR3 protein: CATSRRQGALNYGYTF
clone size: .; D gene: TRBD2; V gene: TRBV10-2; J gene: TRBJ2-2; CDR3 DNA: TGCGCCAGCATACGGACTAGCGGGAACCACCCGAACACCGGGGAGCTGTTTTTT; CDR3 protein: CASIRTSGNHPNTGELFF
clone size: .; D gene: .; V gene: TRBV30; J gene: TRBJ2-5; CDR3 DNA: TGTGCCTGGAGTGTTGCGAAAGAGACCCAGTACTTC; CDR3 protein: CAWSVAKETQYF
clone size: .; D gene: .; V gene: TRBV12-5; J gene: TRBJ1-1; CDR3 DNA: TGTGCTAGTGGCTTGGAAGGTGCAGGATGGGACACTGAAGCTTTCTTT; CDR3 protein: CASGLEGAGWDTEAFF